These 22 T cell receptor beta chains share one sample of origin, sequenced in a study of siplizumab effects on memory and regulatory T cells. Profiled with immunoSEQ multiplex PCR; TCRdb holds only in-frame clones, not every one. Counted here are 100,000 or so clones, about 90% occurring once; the ten biggest clones make up 2.5% to 3%. Material for sequencing was CD4+ T cells sorted from blood. Receptors originate from a human donor in good health. Some clones in this sample may be carry-over from other donors' samples.

This rearrangement joins TRBV5-1 to TRBJ2-2; 15 bases are shared with TRBD2. Germline CDR1 SGHRS, CDR2 YFSETQ. This CDR3 spans 16 amino acids. V shed 4 bases and J 5 bases; nucleotides not matched to a gene: 3. The CDR3 protein is CASSLGLAGGTGELFF. The CDR3 coding sequence is TGCGCCAGCAGCCTAGGACTAGCGGGAGGGACCGGGGAGCTGTTTTTT.

The chain uses TRBV11-2 and TRBJ2-5, with D tentatively TRBD2 (6 bases). This CDR3 comprises 14 residues. The germline V gene encodes CDR1 SGHAT and CDR2 FQNNGV. Between the trimmed V and J ends, which lost 8 bases and 5 bases, there was a span of 18 bases. The CDR3 nucleotides read TGTGCCAGCGGAGGACTACGTAAGCGGGAGACCCAGTACTTC. Amino acids: CASGGLRKRETQYF.

The V gene is TRBV29-1, the J gene TRBJ2-3; 8 bases line up with TRBD1. This CDR3 region has 15 residues. V trimming: 2 bases; J trimming: 4 bases; junction bases outside the gene matches: 8. Germline lookup yields CDR1 SQVTM and CDR2 ANQGSEA. Written as DNA, the CDR3 is TGCAGCGTTGAAAGGACAGGGTTTCGGGCAGATACGCAGTATTTT. This codes for CSVERTGFRADTQYF.

The genes are TRBV6-6 and TRBJ2-7; D is unclear. CDR1 and CDR2 from the germline V gene are MNHNY and SVGAGI (reference sequence). Trimming pared 3 bases from V and 2 bases from J, leaving 11 bases between. The CDR3 is 14 amino acids. CDR3 protein: CASSYTVGPYEQYF. CDR3 sequence (DNA): TGTGCCAGCAGTTATACAGTCGGCCCCTACGAGCAGTACTTC.

V gene TRBV19 combines with J gene TRBJ2-3; 8 bases are shared with TRBD2. This CDR3 contains 15 residues. CDR1 LNHDA and CDR2 SQIVND come from the germline V gene (reference sequence). With 10 bases clipped from V and 2 bases from J, the junction kept 11 bases outside the gene matches. The CDR3 sequence: CATQPPGLDTDTQYF. CDR3 sequence (DNA): TGTGCCACCCAGCCTCCGGGACTAGACACAGATACGCAGTATTTT.

This clone was picked up one time. The chain carries TRBV2 and TRBJ1-2; 7 bases fit TRBD1. The trim removed 2 bases at V and 2 bases at J, leaving 2 bases unmatched. Germline CDR1 and CDR2: SNHLY and FYNNEI. CDR3 length: 14 amino acids. In DNA, the CDR3 is TGTGCCAGCAGTGAAAGGGGGCGGAACTATGGCTACACCTTC. It translates to CASSERGRNYGYTF.

A few counts support this clone. This sequence joins TRBV5-1 and TRBJ2-1; 9 nucleotides align to TRBD2. This CDR3 contains 15 residues. Looked up from germline, CDR1 is SGHRS and CDR2 is YFSETQ. V lost 2 bases to trimming and J lost 6 bases; unmatched junction nucleotides: 6. CDR3 sequence reads: CASSFYSGSGNEQFF. The CDR3 bases are TGCGCCAGCAGCTTTTATAGCGGGAGCGGCAATGAGCAGTTCTTC.

The rearrangement joins TRBV5-1 to TRBJ2-1; 9 positions agree with TRBD1. Trimming cost V 4 bases and J 4 bases; bases outside gene matches: 6. The CDR3 spans 15 residues. Germline V gene sequence: CDR1 SGHRS, CDR2 YFSETQ. The CDR3 loop is CASSTQGQGYNEQFF. CDR3 sequence (DNA): TGCGCCAGCAGCACCCAGGGACAGGGATACAATGAGCAGTTCTTC.

The V gene is TRBV18, the J gene TRBJ2-3; D is perhaps TRBD2 (6 bases). V lost 6 bases and J 1 base, leaving 14 bases between the germline ends. Looked up from germline, CDR1 is KGHSH and CDR2 is LQKENI. This CDR3 region has 15 residues. The DNA of the CDR3 is TGTGCCAGCTCCCTAACTGGGGAGGGCACAGATACGCAGTATTTT. Amino acids: CASSLTGEGTDTQYF.

The genes are TRBV4-1 and TRBJ2-7, with D maybe TRBD1 (6 bases). Germline loops: CDR1 MGHRA, CDR2 YSYEKL. The CDR3 runs 16 residues. Trimming pared 2 bases from V and 1 base from J, leaving 15 bases between. The CDR3 here is CASSQYWTALSYEQYF. CDR3 nucleotide sequence: TGCGCCAGCAGCCAATACTGGACAGCTTTATCCTACGAGCAGTACTTC.

This clone came up a few times. The chain recombines TRBV4-1 with TRBJ2-5; D could derive from TRBD1 or TRBD2 (5 bases each). Deletions cut 4 bases from V and 2 bases from J, with 14 bases between. The CDR3 has 15 residues. The germline V gene encodes CDR1 MGHRA and CDR2 YSYEKL. CDR3: CASSPPGLRQETQYF. The CDR3 DNA reads as TGCGCCAGCAGCCCCCCGGGGCTAAGACAAGAGACCCAGTACTTC.

The chain is built from TRBV27 and TRBJ2-5, with TRBD2 matching 8 bases. CDR3 length equals 15 residues. Germline V gene data show CDR1 as MNHEY and CDR2 as SMNVEV (reference sequence). J gave up 5 bases and V 5 bases, and 10 bases lay outside the gene matches. The CDR3, as DNA: TGTGCCAGCAGTATACTAGCGGCCTCCCGGGAGACCCAGTACTTC. Protein product: CASSILAASRETQYF.

The J gene is TRBJ1-1, the V gene TRBV6-1, with no clear D. V lost 4 bases to trimming and J lost 3 bases, with 9 bases between them. The CDR3 length is 13 residues. The germline V gene encodes CDR1 MNHNS and CDR2 SASEGT. The CDR3 is CASSGRSDTEAFF. CDR3 nucleotides: TGTGCCAGCAGTGGAAGGTCGGACACTGAAGCTTTCTTT.

The CDR3 spells CASSWGLAGETQYF. CDR3 bases: TGTGCCAGCAGCTGGGGACTAGCGGGTGAGACCCAGTACTTC. V usage is TRBV5-5 and J usage is TRBJ2-5; 12 positions match TRBD2. This CDR3 has 14 residues. V was pared by 3 bases and J by 5 bases, with 2 bases of the junction left unmatched. The germline CDR1 and CDR2 sequences are SGHKS and YYEKEE (reference sequence).

The chain is built from TRBV7-6 and TRBJ2-6; 11 bases are shared with TRBD1. The CDR3 length is 19 residues. CDR1 and CDR2 (germline): SGHVS, FNYEAQ. The V segment lost 0 bases and the J segment 0 bases; nucleotides outside the gene matches: 4. CDR3 nucleotides: TGTGCCAGCAGCTTAGCGCTCGGACAGGGGGCCTCTGGGGCCAACGTCCTGACTTTC. This encodes CASSLALGQGASGANVLTF.

The J gene is TRBJ1-1, the V gene TRBV6-1; D possibly corresponds to TRBD1 (5 bases). CDR1 MNHNS and CDR2 SASEGT come from the germline V gene. V shed 2 bases and J shed 3 bases, with 10 bases lying between them. This CDR3 has 14 residues. Here the CDR3 reads CASSESRGYTEAFF. The CDR3 DNA is TGTGCCAGCAGTGAATCTCGGGGGTACACTGAAGCTTTCTTT.

The CDR3 nucleotides are TGTGCCAGTAGTGTTCTGAGTGTCGGGGAGAACACTGAAGCTTTCTTT. Translation: CASSVLSVGENTEAFF. The rearrangement links TRBV19 to TRBJ1-1; no reliable D call. The CDR3 length is 16 residues. The V gene's germline CDR1 is LNHDA and CDR2 SQIVND (reference sequence). V was trimmed by 5 bases and J by 1 base, leaving 17 bases between them.

The J gene is TRBJ1-1, the V gene TRBV5-1; D remains unclear. This CDR3 region has 12 residues. V was clipped by 2 bases and J by 7 bases, with 9 bases between them. Germline V gene sequence: CDR1 SGHRS, CDR2 YFSETQ. The CDR3 sequence is CASSFREGEAFF. The CDR3 region has the DNA TGCGCCAGCAGCTTCCGGGAAGGTGAAGCTTTCTTT.

This chain links TRBV7-9 with TRBJ2-7; 9 nucleotides line up with TRBD1. This CDR3 is built from 13 residues. Germline trimming cut 5 bases from V and 3 bases from J; bases unmatched to any gene: 2. Germline assignment: CDR1 SEHNR and CDR2 FQNEAQ (reference sequence). The DNA for the CDR3 is TGTGCCAGCAGCCCGGGACAGGGCTACGAGCAGTACTTC. Protein product: CASSPGQGYEQYF.

V and J are TRBV20-1 and TRBJ2-5, with no clear D. The J call may be in error: the DNA end matches TRBJ2-7 better. This CDR3 has 10 amino acids. From germline, CDR1 is DFQATT and CDR2 SNEGSKA (reference sequence). The chain's CDR3 is CSAPINEQYF. The DNA for the CDR3 is TGCAGTGCACCTATAAACGAGCAGTACTTC.

In its sample, this clone was seen once. The chain links TRBV11-2 to TRBJ2-7; 8 bases line up with TRBD2. The trim removed 5 bases at V and 4 bases at J, leaving 13 bases unmatched. Per the germline V gene, CDR1 is SGHAT and CDR2 is FQNNGV. The CDR3 runs 16 residues. This chain's CDR3 is CASSAHSGSGEYEQYF. The CDR3 region has the DNA TGTGCCAGCAGCGCACATAGCGGTAGCGGGGAGTACGAGCAGTACTTC.

The V and J genes are TRBV11-3 and TRBJ2-1; D possibly matches TRBD1 or TRBD2 (6 bases each). Germline V gene lookup returns CDR1 SGHNT and CDR2 YENEEA. This CDR3 spans 16 amino acids. Deletions cut 5 bases from V and 2 bases from J, with 16 bases between. The CDR3 DNA reads as TGTGCCAGCAGCACAAGAGAGGGGGAGGCCTACAATGAGCAGTTCTTC. Its translation is CASSTREGEAYNEQFF.